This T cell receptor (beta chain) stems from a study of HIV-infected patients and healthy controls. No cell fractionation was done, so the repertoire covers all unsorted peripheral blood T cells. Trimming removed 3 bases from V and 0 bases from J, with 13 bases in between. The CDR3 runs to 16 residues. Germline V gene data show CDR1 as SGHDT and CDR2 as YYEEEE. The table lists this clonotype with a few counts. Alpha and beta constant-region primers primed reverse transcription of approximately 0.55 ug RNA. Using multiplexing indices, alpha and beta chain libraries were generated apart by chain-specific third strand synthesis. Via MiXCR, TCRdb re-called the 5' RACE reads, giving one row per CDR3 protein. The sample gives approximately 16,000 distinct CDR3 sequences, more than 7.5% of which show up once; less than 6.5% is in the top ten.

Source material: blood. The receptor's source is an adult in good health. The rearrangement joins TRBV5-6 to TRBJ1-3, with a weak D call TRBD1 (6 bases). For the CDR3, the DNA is TGTGCCAGCAGCTATTCAACAGGGAACTCTGGAAACACCATATATTTT. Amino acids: CASSYSTGNSGNTIYF.